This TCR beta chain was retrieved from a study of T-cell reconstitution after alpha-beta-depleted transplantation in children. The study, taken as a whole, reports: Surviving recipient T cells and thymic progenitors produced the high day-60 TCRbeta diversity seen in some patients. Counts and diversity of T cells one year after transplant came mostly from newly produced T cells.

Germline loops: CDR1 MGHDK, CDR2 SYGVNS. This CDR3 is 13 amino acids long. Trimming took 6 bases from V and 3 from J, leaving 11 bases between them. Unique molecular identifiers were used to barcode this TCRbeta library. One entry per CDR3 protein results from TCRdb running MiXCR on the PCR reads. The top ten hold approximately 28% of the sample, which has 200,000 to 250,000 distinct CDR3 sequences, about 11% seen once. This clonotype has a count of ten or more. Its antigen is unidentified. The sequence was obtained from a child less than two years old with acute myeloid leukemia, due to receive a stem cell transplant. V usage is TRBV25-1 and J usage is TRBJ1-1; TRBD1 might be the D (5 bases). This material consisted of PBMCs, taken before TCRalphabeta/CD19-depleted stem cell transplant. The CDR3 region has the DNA TGTGCCAGCAGCGACAGATCTTACACTGAAGCTTTCTTT. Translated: CASSDRSYTEAFF.